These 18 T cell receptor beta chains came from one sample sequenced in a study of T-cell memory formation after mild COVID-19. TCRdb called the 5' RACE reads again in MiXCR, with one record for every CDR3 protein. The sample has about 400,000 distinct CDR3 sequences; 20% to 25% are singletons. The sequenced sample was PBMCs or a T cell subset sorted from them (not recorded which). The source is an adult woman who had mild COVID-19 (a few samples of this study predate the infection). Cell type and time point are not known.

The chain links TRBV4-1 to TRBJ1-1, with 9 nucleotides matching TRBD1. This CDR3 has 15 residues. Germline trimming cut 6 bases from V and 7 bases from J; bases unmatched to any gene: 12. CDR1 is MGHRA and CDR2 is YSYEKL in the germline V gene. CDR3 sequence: CASRIITGGGGEAFF. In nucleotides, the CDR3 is TGCGCCAGCAGAATCATTACAGGGGGCGGGGGTGAAGCTTTCTTT.

CDR3 protein: CASSFGTGGAGAYEQYF. CDR3 coding DNA: TGTGCCAGCAGCTTCGGGACAGGGGGCGCTGGGGCCTACGAGCAGTACTTC. The chain employs TRBV5-6 and TRBJ2-7; 12 bases map to TRBD1. Germline values: CDR1 SGHDT, CDR2 YYEEEE. Germline trimming cut 2 bases from V and 2 bases from J; bases unmatched to any gene: 8. The CDR3 sequence is 17 residues long.

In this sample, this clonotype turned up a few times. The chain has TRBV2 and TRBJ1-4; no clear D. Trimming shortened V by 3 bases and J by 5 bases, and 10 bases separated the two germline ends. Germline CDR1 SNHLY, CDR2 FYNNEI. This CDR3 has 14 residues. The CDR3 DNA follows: TGTGCCAGCAGTGACCGAGAAGGGAATGAAAAACTGTTTTTT. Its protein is CASSDREGNEKLFF.

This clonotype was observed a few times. The CDR3 DNA sequence: TGCAGCGTGATGGAACTTGGAGCTTTCTTT. This encodes CSVMELGAFF. V and J are TRBV29-1 and TRBJ1-1; D call uncertain. V was pared by 6 bases and J by 10 bases, with 12 bases between. Germline V gene data show CDR1 as SQVTM and CDR2 as ANQGSEA. This CDR3 comprises 10 residues.

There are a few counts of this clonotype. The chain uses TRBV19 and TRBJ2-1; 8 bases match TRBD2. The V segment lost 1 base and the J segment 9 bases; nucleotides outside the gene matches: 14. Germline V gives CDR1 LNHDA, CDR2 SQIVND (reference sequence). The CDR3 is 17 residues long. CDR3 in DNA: TGTGCCAGTAGTATAGGCGCGGGAGGATCTTATGCGGGTGAGCAGTTCTTC. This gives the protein CASSIGAGGSYAGEQFF.

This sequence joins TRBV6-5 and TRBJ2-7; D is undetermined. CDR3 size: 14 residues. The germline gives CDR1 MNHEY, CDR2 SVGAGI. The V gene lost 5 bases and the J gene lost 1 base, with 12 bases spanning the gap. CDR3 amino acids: CASSAGRTSYEQYF. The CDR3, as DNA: TGTGCCAGCAGTGCCGGACGAACTTCCTACGAGCAGTACTTC.

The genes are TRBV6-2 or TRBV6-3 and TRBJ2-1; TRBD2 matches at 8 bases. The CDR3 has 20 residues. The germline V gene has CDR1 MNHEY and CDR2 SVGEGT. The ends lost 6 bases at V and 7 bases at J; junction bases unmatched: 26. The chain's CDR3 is CASSPYGSTSAREFGNEQFF. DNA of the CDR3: TGTGCCAGCAGCCCCTACGGGTCGACTAGCGCGCGGGAGTTTGGAAATGAGCAGTTCTTC.

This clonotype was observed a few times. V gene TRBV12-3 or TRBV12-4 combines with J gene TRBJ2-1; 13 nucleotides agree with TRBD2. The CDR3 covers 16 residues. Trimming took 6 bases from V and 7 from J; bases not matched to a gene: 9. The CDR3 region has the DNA TGTGCCAGCAGCCGGGGACTAGCGGGAATTCGAAATGAGCAGTTCTTC. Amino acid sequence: CASSRGLAGIRNEQFF.

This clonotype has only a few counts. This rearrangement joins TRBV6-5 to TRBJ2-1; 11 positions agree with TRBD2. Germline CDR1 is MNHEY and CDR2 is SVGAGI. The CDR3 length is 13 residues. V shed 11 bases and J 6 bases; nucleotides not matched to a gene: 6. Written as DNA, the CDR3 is TGTGCCTCGAGACTAGCGGGGTCCAATGAGCAGTTCTTC. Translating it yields CASRLAGSNEQFF.

This CDR3 reads CASSLSGAYHEQYF. DNA of the CDR3: TGTGCCAGCAGTTTATCAGGAGCGTACCACGAGCAGTACTTC. This chain joins TRBV12-3 or TRBV12-4 and TRBJ2-7; the D is unclear. V dropped 2 bases and J dropped 5 bases, with 13 bases sitting between them. This CDR3 is 14 amino acids long.

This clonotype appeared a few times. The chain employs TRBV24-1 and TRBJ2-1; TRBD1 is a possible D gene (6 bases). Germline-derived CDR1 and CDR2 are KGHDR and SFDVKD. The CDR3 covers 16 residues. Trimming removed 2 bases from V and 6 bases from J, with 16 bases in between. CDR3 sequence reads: CATSDSQGRPFNEQFF. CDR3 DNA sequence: TGTGCCACCAGTGATTCCCAGGGGAGACCCTTCAATGAGCAGTTCTTC.

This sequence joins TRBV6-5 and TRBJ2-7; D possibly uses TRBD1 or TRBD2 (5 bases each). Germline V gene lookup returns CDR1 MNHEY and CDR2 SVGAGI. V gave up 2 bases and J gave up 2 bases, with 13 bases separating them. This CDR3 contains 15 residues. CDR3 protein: CASSYKEGRTYEQYF. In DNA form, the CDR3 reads TGTGCCAGCAGTTACAAAGAGGGACGGACCTACGAGCAGTACTTC.

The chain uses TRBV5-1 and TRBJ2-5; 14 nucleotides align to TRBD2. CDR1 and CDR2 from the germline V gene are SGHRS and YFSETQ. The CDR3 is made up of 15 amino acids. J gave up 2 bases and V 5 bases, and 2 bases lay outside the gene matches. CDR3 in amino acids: CASSWTSGGQETQYF. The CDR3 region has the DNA TGCGCCAGCAGTTGGACTAGCGGGGGGCAAGAGACCCAGTACTTC.

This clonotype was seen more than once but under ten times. CDR3 coding DNA: TGTGCCAGCAGGGACTACAGGTCTCCGGGAAAAGAGACCCAGTACTTC. As protein: CASRDYRSPGKETQYF. This sequence joins TRBV12-3 or TRBV12-4 and TRBJ2-5; D possibly corresponds to TRBD2 (6 bases). V shed 6 bases and J shed 3 bases, with 20 bases lying between them. CDR3 length: 16 amino acids.

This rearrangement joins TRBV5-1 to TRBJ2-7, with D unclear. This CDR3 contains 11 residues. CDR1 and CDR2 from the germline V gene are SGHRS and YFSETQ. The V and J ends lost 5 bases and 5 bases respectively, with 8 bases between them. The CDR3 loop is CASSFEDEQYF. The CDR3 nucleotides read TGCGCCAGCAGTTTTGAGGACGAGCAGTACTTC.

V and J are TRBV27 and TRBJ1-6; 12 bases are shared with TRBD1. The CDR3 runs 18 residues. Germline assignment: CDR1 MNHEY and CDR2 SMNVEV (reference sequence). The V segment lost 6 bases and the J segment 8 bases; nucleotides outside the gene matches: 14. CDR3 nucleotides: TGTGCCAGCAGCCCGGTCCCGGGACAGGGGGCAGAGGATTCACCCCTCCACTTT. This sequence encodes CASSPVPGQGAEDSPLHF.

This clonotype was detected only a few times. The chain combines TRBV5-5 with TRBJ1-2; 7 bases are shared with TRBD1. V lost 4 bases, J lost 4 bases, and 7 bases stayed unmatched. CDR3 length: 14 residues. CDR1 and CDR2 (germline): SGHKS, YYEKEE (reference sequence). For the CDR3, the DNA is TGTGCCAGCAGCGCTAGACAGGGAGGCTATGGCTACACCTTC. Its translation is CASSARQGGYGYTF.

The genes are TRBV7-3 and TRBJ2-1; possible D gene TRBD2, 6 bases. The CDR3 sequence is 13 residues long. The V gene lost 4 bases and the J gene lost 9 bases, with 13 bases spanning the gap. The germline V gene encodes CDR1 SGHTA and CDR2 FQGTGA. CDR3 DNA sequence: TGTGCCAGCAGCTCCTCACTCGGGGGTGAGCAGTTCTTC. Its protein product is CASSSSLGGEQFF. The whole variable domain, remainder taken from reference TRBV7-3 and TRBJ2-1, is GAGVSQTPSNKVTEKGKYVELRCDPISGHTALYWYRQSLGQGPEFLIYFQGTGAADDSGLPNDRFFAVRPEGSVSTLKIQRTERGDSAVYLCASSSSLGGEQFFGPGTRLTVL.